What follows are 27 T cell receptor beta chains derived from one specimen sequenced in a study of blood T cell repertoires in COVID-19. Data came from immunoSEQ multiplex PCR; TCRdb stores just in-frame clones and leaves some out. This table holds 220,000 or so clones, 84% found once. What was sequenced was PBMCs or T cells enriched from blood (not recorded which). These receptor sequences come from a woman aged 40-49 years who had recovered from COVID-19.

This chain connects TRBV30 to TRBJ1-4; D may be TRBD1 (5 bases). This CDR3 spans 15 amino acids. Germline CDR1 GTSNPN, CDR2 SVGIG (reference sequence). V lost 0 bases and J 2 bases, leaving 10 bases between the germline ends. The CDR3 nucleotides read TGTGCCTGGAGTGTATCTGGGGCGACTAATGAAAAACTGTTTTTT. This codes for CAWSVSGATNEKLFF.

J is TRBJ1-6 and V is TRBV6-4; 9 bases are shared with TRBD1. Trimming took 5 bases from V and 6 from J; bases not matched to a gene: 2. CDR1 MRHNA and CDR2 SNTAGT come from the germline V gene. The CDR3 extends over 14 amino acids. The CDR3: CASSKTGGNSPLHF. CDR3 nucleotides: TGTGCCAGCAGTAAGACAGGGGGTAATTCACCCCTCCACTTT.

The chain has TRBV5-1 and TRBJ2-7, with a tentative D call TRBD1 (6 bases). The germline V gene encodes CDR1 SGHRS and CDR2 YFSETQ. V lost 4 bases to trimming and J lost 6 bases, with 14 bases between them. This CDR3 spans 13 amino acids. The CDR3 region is CASSETGSGEQYV. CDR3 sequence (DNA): TGCGCCAGCAGCGAAACAGGGTCAGGCGAGCAGTACGTC.

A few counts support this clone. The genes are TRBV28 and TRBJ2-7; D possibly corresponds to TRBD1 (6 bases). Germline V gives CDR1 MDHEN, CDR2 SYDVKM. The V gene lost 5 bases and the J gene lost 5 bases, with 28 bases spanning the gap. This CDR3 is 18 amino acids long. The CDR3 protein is CASSRIQGSGRGLHEQYF. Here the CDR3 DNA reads TGTGCCAGCAGTCGTATACAGGGTTCCGGTCGAGGGCTCCACGAGCAGTACTTC.

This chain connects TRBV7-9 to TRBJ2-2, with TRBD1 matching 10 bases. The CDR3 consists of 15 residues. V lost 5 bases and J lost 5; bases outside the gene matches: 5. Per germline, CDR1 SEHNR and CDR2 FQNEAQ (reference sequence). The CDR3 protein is CASSPGTGETGELFF. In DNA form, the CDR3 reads TGTGCCAGCAGCCCCGGGACAGGGGAGACCGGGGAGCTGTTTTTT.

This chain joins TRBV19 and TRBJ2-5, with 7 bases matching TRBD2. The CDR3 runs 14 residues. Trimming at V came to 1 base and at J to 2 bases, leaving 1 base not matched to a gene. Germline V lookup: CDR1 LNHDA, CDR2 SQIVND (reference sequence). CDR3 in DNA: TGTGCCAGTAGTATAGGCGGGGGTCAAGAGACCCAGTACTTC. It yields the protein CASSIGGGQETQYF.

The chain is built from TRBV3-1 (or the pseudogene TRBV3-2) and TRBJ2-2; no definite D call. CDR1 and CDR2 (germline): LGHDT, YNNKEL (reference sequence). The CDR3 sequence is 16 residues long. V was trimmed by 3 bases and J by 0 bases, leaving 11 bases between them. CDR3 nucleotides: TGTGCCAGCAGCCATAAAAAACTATCGAACACCGGGGAGCTGTTTTTT. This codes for CASSHKKLSNTGELFF.

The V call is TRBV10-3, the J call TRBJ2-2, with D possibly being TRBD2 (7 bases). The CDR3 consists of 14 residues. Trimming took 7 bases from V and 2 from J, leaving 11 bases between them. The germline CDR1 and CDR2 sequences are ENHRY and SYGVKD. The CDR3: CAIKGGINTGELFF. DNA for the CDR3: TGTGCCATCAAGGGGGGGATCAACACCGGGGAGCTGTTTTTT.

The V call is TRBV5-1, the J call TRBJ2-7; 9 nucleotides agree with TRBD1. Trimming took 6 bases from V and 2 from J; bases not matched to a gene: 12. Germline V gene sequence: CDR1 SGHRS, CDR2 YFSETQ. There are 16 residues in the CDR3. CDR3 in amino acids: CASTPSGTGNPYEQYF. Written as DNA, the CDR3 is TGCGCCAGCACTCCCTCTGGGACAGGGAACCCCTACGAGCAGTACTTC. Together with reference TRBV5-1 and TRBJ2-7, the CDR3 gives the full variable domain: KAGVTQTPRYLIKTRGQQVTLSCSPISGHRSVSWYQQTPGQGLQFLFEYFSETQRNKGNFPGRFSGRQFSNSRSEMNVSTLELGDSALYLCASTPSGTGNPYEQYFGPGTRLTVT.

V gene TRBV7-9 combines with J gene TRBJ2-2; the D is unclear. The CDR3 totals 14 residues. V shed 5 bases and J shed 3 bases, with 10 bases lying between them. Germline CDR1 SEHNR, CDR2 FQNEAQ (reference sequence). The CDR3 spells CASSLLSYTGELFF. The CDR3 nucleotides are TGTGCCAGCAGCCTTCTATCTTACACCGGGGAGCTGTTTTTT. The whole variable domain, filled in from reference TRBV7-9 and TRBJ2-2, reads DTGVSQNPRHKITKRGQNVTFRCDPISEHNRLYWYRQTLGQGPEFLTYFQNEAQLEKSRLLSDRFSAERPKGSFSTLEIQRTEQGDSAMYLCASSLLSYTGELFFGEGSRLTVL.

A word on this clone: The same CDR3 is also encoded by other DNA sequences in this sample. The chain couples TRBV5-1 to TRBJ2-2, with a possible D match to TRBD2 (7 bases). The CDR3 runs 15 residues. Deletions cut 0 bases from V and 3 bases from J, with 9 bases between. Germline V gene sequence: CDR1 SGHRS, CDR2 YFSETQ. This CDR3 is CASSLEGGYTGELFF. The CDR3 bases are TGCGCCAGCAGCTTGGAGGGGGGGTACACCGGGGAGCTGTTTTTT. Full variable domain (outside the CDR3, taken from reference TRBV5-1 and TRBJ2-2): KAGVTQTPRYLIKTRGQQVTLSCSPISGHRSVSWYQQTPGQGLQFLFEYFSETQRNKGNFPGRFSGRQFSNSRSEMNVSTLELGDSALYLCASSLEGGYTGELFFGEGSRLTVL.

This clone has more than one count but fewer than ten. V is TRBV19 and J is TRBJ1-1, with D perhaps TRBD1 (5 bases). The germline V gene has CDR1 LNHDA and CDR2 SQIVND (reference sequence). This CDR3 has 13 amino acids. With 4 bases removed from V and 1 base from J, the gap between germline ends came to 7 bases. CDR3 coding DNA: TGTGCCAGTAGTACGGGGGGGAACACTGAAGCTTTCTTT. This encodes CASSTGGNTEAFF.

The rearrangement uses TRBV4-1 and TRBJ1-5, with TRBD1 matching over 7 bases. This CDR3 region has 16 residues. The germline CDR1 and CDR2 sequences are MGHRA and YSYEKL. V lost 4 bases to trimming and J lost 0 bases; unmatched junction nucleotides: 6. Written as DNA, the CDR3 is TGCGCCAGCAGCCGAGAGGGACAGCTTAGCAATCAGCCCCAGCATTTT. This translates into CASSREGQLSNQPQHF.

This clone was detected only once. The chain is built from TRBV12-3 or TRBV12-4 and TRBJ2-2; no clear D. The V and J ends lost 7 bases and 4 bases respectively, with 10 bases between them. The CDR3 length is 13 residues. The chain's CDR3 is CASTPPGTGELFF. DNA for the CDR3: TGTGCCAGCACCCCGCCCGGCACCGGGGAGCTGTTTTTT.

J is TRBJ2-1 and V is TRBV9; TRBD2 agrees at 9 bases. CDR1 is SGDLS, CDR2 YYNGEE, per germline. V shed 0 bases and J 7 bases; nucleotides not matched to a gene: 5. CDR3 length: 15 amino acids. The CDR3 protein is CASSVEVSGSNEQFF. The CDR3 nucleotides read TGTGCCAGCAGCGTAGAGGTTAGCGGGAGTAATGAGCAGTTCTTC.

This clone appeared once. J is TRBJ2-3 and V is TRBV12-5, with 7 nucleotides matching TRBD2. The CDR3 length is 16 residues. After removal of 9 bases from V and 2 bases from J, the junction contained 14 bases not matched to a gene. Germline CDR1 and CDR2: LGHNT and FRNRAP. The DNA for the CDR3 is TGTGCTAGCCTACGACGGGTAGCGGGCTACACAGATACGCAGTATTTT. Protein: CASLRRVAGYTDTQYF. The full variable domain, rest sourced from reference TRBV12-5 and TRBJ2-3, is DARVTQTPRHKVTEMGQEVTMRCQPILGHNTVFWYRQTMMQGLELLAYFRNRAPLDDSGMPKDRFSAEMPDATLATLKIQPSEPRDSAVYFCASLRRVAGYTDTQYFGPGTRLTVL.

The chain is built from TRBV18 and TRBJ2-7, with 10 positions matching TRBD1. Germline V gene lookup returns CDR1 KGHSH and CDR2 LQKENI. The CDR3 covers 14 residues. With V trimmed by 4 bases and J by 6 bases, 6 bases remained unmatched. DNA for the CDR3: TGTGCCAGCTCACAGGGGGACAGGGGAGGCGAGCAGTACTTC. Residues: CASSQGDRGGEQYF.

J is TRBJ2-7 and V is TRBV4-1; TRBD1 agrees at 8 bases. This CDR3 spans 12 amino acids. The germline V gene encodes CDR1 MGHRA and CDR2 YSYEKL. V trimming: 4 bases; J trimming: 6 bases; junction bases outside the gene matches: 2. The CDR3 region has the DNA TGCGCCAGCAGCCGGACAGGGCGCGAGCAGTACTTC. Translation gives CASSRTGREQYF.

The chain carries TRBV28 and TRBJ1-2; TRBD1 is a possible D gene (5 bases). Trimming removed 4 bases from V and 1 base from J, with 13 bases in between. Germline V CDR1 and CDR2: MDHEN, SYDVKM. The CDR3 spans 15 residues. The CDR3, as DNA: TGTGCCAGCAGTTCCCCGGGGGGTTATAACTATGGCTACACCTTC. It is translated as CASSSPGGYNYGYTF.

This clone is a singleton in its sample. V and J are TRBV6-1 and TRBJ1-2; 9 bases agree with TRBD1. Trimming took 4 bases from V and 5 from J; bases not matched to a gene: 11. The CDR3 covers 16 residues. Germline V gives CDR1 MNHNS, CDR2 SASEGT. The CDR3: CASSGVPGQGRYGYTF. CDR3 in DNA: TGTGCCAGCAGTGGGGTTCCGGGACAGGGACGTTATGGCTACACCTTC.

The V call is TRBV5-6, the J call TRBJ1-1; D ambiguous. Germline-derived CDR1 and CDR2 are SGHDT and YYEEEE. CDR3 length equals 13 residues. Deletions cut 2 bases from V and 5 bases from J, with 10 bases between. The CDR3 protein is CASSFDGRTEAFF. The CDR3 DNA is TGTGCCAGCAGCTTTGACGGGAGAACTGAAGCTTTCTTT.

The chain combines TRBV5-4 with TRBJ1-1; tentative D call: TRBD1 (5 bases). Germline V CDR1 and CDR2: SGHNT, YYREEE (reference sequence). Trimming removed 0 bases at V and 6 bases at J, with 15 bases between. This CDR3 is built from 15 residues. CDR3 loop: CASSLAGGKYAEAFF. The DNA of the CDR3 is TGTGCCAGCAGCTTGGCCGGGGGTAAGTATGCTGAAGCTTTCTTT. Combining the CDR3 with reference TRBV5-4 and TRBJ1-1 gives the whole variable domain ETGVTQSPTHLIKTRGQQVTLRCSSQSGHNTVSWYQQALGQGPQFIFQYYREEENGRGNFPPRFSGLQFPNYSSELNVNALELDDSALYLCASSLAGGKYAEAFFGQGTRLTVV.

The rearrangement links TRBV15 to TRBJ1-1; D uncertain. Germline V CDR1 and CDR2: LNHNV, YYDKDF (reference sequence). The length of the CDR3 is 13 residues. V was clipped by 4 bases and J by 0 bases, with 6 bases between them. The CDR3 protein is CATSMLMNTEAFF. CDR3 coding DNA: TGTGCCACCAGCATGTTAATGAACACTGAAGCTTTCTTT.

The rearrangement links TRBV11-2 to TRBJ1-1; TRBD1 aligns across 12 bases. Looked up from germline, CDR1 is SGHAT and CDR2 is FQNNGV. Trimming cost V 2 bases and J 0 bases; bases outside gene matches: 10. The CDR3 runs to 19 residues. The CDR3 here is CASSLFSGQGARLNTEAFF. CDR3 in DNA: TGTGCCAGCAGCTTATTCTCGGGACAGGGGGCTCGTCTGAACACTGAAGCTTTCTTT.

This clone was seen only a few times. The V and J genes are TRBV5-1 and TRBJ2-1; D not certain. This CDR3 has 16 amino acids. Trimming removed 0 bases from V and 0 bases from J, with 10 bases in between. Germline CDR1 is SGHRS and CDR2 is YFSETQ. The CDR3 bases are TGCGCCAGCAGCTTGGACCCGTCGGGCTCCTACAATGAGCAGTTCTTC. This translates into CASSLDPSGSYNEQFF.

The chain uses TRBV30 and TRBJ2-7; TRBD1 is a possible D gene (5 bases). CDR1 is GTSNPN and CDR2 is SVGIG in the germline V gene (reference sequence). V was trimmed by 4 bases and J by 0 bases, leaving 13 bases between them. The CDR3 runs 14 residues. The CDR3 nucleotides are TGTGCCTGGACACAACTTCAGGGCTCCTACGAGCAGTACTTC. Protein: CAWTQLQGSYEQYF.

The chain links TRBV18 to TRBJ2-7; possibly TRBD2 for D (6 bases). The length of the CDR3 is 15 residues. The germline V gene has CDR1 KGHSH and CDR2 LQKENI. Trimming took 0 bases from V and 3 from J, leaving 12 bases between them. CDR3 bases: TGTGCCAGCTCACCACCGGAGGGACGGAACTACGAGCAGTACTTC. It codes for CASSPPEGRNYEQYF.